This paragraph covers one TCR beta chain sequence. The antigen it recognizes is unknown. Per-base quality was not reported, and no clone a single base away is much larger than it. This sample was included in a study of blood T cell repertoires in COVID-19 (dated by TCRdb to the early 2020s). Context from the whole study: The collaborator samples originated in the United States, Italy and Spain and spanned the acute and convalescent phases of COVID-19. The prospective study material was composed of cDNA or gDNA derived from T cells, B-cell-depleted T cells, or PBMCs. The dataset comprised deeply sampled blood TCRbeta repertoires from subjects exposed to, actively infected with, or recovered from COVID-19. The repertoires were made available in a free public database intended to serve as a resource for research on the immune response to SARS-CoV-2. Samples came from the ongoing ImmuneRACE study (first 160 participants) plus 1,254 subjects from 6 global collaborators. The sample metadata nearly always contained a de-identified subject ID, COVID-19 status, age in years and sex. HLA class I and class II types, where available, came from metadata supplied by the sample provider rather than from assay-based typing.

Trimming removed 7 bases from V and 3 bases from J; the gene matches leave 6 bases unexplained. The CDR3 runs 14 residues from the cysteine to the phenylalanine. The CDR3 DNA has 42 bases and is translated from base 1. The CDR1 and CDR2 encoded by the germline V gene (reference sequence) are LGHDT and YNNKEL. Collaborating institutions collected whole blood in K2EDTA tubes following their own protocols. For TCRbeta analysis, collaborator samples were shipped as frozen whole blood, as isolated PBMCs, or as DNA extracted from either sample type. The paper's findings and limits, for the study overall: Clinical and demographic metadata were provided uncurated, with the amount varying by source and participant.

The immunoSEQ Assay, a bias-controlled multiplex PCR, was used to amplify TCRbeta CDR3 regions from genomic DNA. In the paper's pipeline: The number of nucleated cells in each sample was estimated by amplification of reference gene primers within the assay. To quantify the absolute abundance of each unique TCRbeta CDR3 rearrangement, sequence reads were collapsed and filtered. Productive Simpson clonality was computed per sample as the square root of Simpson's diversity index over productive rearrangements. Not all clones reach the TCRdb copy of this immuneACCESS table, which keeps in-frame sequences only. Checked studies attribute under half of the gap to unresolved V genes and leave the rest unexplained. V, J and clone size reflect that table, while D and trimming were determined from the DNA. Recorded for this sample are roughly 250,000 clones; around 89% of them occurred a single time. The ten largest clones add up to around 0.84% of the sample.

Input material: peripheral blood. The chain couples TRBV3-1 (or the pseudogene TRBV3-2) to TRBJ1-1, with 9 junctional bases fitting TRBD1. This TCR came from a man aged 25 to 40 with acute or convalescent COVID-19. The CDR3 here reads CASNRQGEDTEAFF. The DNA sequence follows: TGTGCCAGCAACCGACAGGGGGAAGACACTGAAGCTTTCTTT.